This TCR beta chain was sequenced during a study of T cells after yellow fever vaccination. Study-wide points: Reappearance after the booster was observed for most primary-vaccination clones (roughly 97% CD4, about 86% CD8).

The trim removed 5 bases at V and 4 bases at J, leaving 7 bases unmatched. CDR3 length: 15 amino acids. Germline V gene sequence: CDR1 MDHEN, CDR2 SYDVKM. Making TCR cDNA involved 5'RACE template switching, which added UMIs and a universal primer site. TCRdb ran MiXCR on the 5' RACE reads and lists one entry per CDR3 protein. The sample holds under 300,000 distinct CDR3 sequences, about an eighth seen once. This clonotype showed up just a few times. Antigen unknown. This receptor was identified in a young man who received the YFV17D yellow fever vaccine. Source: CD4+ T cells sorted from PBMCs, taken 45 days after the yellow fever booster vaccination. The chain employs TRBV28 and TRBJ1-4; 7 positions agree with TRBD1. CDR3 amino acids: CASSEAGTVNEKLFF. The DNA of the CDR3 is TGTGCCAGCAGTGAAGCCGGGACAGTTAATGAAAAACTGTTTTTT. Complete variable domain (other parts from reference TRBV28 and TRBJ1-4): DVKVTQSSRYLVKRTGEKVFLECVQDMDHENMFWYRQDPGLGLRLIYFSYDVKMKEKGDIPEGYSVSREKKERFSLILESASTNQTSMYLCASSEAGTVNEKLFFGSGTQLSVL.